The clone carrying this TCR beta chain was recorded a few times. The length of the CDR3 is 14 residues. Per the germline V gene, CDR1 is KGHSH and CDR2 is LQKENI. Trimming removed 2 bases from V and 4 bases from J; junction bases left unmatched: 4. MiXCR, run by TCRdb on the RT-PCR reads, gives a single entry per CDR3 protein. The sample has fewer than 800,000 distinct CDR3 sequences; 13% to 15% are singletons. This chain uses TRBV18 with TRBJ1-2; 7 nucleotides line up with TRBD1. The TCR sequence derives from a female donor in good health, serving as a healthy control. Sequencing used memory CD4+ T cells from blood. CDR3 residues: CASSPADRVYGYTF. In DNA, the CDR3 is TGTGCCAGCTCACCAGCAGACAGGGTCTATGGCTACACCTTC.